The clone carrying this T cell receptor (beta chain) was observed many times. TCR beta CDR3 regions were amplified from RNA transcripts. RT-PCR in the first round (using the HTBI primer set) targeted the TCR CDR3. TCRdb redid the calling of the multiplex PCR reads with MiXCR, one entry per CDR3 protein. Of approximately 610,000 distinct CDR3 sequences in the sample, 14% to 15% are singletons; the top ten hold around 4.5%. This CDR3 is built from 15 residues. With V trimmed by 2 bases and J by 2 bases, 5 bases remained unmatched. The V gene's germline CDR1 is SGHTA and CDR2 FQGTGA. Every diagnosis used clinical symptoms, serum thyroxine and TRAb, thyroid ultrasound and orbital computed tomography. Cells are PBMCs isolated from 10 ml of fresh blood. This entry comes from a study of T cells in Graves' hyperthyroidism and ophthalmopathy.

Sequences were obtained from blood. V and J are TRBV7-3 and TRBJ2-5; 7 nucleotides align to TRBD1. This TCR derives from a woman in her thirties or forties with Graves' ophthalmopathy. CDR3 in amino acids: CASSLYSGQQETQYF. CDR3 bases: TGTGCCAGCAGCTTATATTCGGGACAGCAAGAGACCCAGTACTTC.